This T cell receptor (beta chain) was captured in a study of shared clonotypes between healthy human individuals. Study background: CD8 memory received one plate per donor, CD8 naive two, CD4 memory three and CD4 naive three.

With 1 base removed from V and 6 bases from J, the gap between germline ends came to 9 bases. The CDR3 length is 14 residues. In germline, CDR1 is LNHDA, CDR2 SQIVND (reference sequence). About 30,000 T cell genomes (around 200 ng DNA) went into each sorted-subset replicate. Sequenced by immunoSEQ multiplex PCR; TCRdb stores in-frame clones only, minus some. This sample has 2 million to 3 million clones, with 85% to 95% found just once. The sequenced sample was naive CD4+ T cells sorted from blood. The subset denotes: CD45RA+ positively selected. This receptor was taken from a man in his late teens or twenties in good health. The chain carries TRBV19 and TRBJ2-2; D may be TRBD1 (5 bases). The CDR3 DNA reads as TGTGCCAGTAGTATAGGGGGCATAGCCGGGGAGCTGTTTTTT. Its protein product is CASSIGGIAGELFF.